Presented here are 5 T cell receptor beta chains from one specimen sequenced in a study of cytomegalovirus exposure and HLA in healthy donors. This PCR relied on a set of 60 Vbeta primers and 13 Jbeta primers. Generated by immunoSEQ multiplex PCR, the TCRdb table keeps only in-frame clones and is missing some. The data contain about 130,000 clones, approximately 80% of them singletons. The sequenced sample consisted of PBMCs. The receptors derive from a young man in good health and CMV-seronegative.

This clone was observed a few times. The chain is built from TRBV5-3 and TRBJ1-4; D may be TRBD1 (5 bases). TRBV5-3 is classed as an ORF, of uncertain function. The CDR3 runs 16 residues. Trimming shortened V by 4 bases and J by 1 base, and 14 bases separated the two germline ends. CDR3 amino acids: CARSPGDSETNEKLFF. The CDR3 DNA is TGTGCCAGAAGCCCAGGAGACAGTGAAACTAATGAAAAACTGTTTTTT.

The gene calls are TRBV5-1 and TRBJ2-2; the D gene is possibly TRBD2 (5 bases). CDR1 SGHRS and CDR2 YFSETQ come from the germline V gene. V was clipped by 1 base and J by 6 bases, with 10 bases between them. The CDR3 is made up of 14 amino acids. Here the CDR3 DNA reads TGCGCCAGCAGCTTGTCCGGGGTCGCCGGGGAGCTGTTTTTT. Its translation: CASSLSGVAGELFF.

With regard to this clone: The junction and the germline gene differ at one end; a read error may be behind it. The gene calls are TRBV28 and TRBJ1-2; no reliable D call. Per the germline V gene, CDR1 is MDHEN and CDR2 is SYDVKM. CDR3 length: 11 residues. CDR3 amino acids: CASSFFWWPSF. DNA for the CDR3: TGTGCCAGCAGTTTTTTTTGGTGGCCCTCCTTC.

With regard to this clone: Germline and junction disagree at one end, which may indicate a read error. Here the CDR3 reads CASSPSSDQPQNF. The CDR3 DNA reads as TGTGCCAGCTCACCAAGCAGCGATCAGCCCCAGAATTTT. This rearrangement joins TRBV18 to TRBJ1-5; D unclear. The germline CDR1 and CDR2 sequences are KGHSH and LQKENI. The CDR3 is 13 residues long.

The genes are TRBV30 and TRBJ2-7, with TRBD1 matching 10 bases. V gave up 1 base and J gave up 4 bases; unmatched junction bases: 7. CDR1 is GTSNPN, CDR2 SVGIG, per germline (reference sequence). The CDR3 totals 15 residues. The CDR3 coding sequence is TGTGCCTGGAGTGAGGACAGGGGGATAATTTACGAGCAGTACTTC. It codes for CAWSEDRGIIYEQYF. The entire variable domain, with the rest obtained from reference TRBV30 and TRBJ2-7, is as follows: SQTIHQWPATLVQPVGSPLSLECTVEGTSNPNLYWYRQAAGRGLQLLFYSVGIGQISSEVPQNLSASRPQDRQFILSSKKLLLSDSGFYLCAWSEDRGIIYEQYFGPGTRLTVT.